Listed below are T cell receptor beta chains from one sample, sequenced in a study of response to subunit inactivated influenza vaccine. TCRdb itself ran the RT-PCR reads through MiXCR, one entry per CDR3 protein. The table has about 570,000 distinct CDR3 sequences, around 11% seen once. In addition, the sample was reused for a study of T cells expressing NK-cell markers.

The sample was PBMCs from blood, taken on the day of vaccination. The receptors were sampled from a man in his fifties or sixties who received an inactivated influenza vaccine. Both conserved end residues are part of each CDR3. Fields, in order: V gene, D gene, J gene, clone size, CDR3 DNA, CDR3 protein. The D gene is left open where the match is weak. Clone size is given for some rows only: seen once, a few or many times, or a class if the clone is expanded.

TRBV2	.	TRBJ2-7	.	TGTGCCAGCAGTGAAGCGCGGCTGGGCTACGAGCAGTACTTC	CASSEARLGYEQYF
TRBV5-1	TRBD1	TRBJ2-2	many	TGCGCCAGCAGGAACAGGGGATCGAACACCGGGGAGCTGTTTTTT	CASRNRGSNTGELFF
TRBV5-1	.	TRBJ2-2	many	TGCGCCAGCAGCCCCGATTCTTCGAACACCGGGGAGCTGTTTTTT	CASSPDSSNTGELFF
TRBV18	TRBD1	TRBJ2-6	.	TGTGCCAGCTCACCCGGACAGGGGGTTAGCTTTGGGGCCAACGTCCTGACTTTC	CASSPGQGVSFGANVLTF
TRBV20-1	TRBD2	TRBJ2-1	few	TGCAGTGCTAGATCCACTAGCGGGTGGGTGGGGGATGAGCAGTTCTTC	CSARSTSGWVGDEQFF
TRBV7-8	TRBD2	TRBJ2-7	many	TGTGCCAGCAGCTTGCCCGCTAGCGGGGGGGCCTCCTACGAGCAGTACTTC	CASSLPASGGASYEQYF
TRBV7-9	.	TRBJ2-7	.	TGTGCCAGCAGCGGGTCTCCACCCTGGGGCTTGTACGAGCAGTACTTC	CASSGSPPWGLYEQYF
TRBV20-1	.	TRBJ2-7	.	TGCAGAGCTCAGACAATAAACTCCTACGAGCAGTACTTC	CRAQTINSYEQYF
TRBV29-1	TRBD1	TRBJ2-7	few	TGCAGCGTTCCGGACAGGGAATCCTCCTACGAGCAGTACTTC	CSVPDRESSYEQYF
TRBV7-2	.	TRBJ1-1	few	TGTGCCAGCAGCTTAGGGGCAATGGATGCTTTCTTT	CASSLGAMDAFF
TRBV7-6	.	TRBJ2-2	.	TGTGCCAGCAGCTTAGTCGGGGGAAGCGCCGGGGAGCTGTTTTTT	CASSLVGGSAGELFF
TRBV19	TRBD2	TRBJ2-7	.	TGTGCCAGTAGTACTAGCGGGAGGGTCTACGAGCAGTACTTC	CASSTSGRVYEQYF
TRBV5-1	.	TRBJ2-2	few	TGCGCCAGCAGCGGGCAGGGGCTGAACACCGGGGAGCTGTTTTTT	CASSGQGLNTGELFF
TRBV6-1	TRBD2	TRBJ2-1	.	TGTGCCAGCAGAGGACTAGCGGGGGGCCATTACAATGAGCAGTTCTTC	CASRGLAGGHYNEQFF
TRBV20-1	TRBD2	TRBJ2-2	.	TGCAGTGCTCGCCCGGCGGGGGGGATGAAGACCGGGGAGCTGTTTTTT	CSARPAGGMKTGELFF
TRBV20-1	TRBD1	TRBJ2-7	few	TGCAGTGCTGCCATTGACAGGGCCCCCTACGAGCAGTACTTC	CSAAIDRAPYEQYF
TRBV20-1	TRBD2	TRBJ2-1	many	TGCAGTGCTAGAGGTCCTCTAACCTTGGGAGGGAATGAGCAGTTCTTC	CSARGPLTLGGNEQFF
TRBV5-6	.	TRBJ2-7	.	TGTGCCAGCAGCTTCTCCCCCCGAGTCAACAACGAGCAGTACTTC	CASSFSPRVNNEQYF
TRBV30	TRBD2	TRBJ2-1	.	TGTGCCTGGAGTGTACGAGGCGGGAGGGCCTCCTACAATGAGCAGTTCTTC	CAWSVRGGRASYNEQFF
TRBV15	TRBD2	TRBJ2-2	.	TGTGCCACCAGCCGAACTAGCGGGAGTCCCGCCGGGGAGCTGTTTTTT	CATSRTSGSPAGELFF
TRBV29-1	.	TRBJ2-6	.	TGCAGCGTGAAAGCTGGGGGGGCCAACGTCCTGACTTTC	CSVKAGGANVLTF
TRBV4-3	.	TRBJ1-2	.	TGCGCCAGCAGCCAAGATATGCTGCAGACGCTGTACACCTTC	CASSQDMLQTLYTF
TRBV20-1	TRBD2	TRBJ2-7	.	TGCAGTGCTCGGACGGCTAGCGGGAGCTACGAGCAGTACTTC	CSARTASGSYEQYF
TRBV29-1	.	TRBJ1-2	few	TGCAGCGTCCTTGACGGCGGGGGGGCGCAAGGCTACACCTTC	CSVLDGGGAQGYTF
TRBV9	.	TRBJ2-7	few	TGTGCCAGCAGCCCCCGTACATTTGGGAGCGAGCAGTACTTC	CASSPRTFGSEQYF
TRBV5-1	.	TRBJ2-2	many	TGCGCCAGCAAGGCGGGGACCATGACCACCGGGGAGCTGTTTTTT	CASKAGTMTTGELFF